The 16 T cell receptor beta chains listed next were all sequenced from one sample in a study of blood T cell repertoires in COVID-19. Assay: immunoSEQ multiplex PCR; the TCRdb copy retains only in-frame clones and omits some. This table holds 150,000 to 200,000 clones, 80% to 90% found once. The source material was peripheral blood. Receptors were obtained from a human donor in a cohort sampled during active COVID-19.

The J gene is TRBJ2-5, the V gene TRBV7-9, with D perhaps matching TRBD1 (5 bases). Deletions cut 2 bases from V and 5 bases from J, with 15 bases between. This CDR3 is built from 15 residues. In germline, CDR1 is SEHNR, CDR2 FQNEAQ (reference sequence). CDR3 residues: CASSLTARVGETQYF. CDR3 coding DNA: TGTGCCAGCAGCTTAACTGCCAGGGTGGGGGAGACCCAGTACTTC.

The CDR3 loop is CASSFGQGYSGNTIYF. The CDR3 DNA sequence: TGTGCCAGCAGCTTCGGACAGGGTTACTCTGGAAACACCATATATTTT. This rearrangement joins TRBV5-6 to TRBJ1-3; TRBD1 matches 8 bases. The CDR3 contains 16 residues. Germline CDR1 and CDR2: SGHDT and YYEEEE. V dropped 2 bases and J dropped 0; count of bases not matched to a gene: 4.

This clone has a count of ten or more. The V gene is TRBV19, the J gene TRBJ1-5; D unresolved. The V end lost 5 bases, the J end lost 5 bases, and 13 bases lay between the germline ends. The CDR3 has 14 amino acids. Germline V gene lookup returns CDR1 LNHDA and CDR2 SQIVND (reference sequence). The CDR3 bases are TGTGCCAGTAGTCTACAGCACCCCGATCAGCCCCAGCATTTT. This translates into CASSLQHPDQPQHF.

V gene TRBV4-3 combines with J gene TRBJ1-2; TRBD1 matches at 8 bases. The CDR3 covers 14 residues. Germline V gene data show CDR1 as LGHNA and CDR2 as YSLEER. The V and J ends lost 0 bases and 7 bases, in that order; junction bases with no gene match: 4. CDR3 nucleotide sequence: TGCGCCAGCAGCCAAGATTATGGACAGGGTGGCTACACCTTC. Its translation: CASSQDYGQGGYTF.

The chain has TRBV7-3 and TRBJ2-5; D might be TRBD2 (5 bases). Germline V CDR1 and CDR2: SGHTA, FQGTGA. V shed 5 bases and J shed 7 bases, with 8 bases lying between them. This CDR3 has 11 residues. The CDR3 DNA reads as TGTGCCAGCAGCCTCGGAGGGACCCAGTACTTC. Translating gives CASSLGGTQYF.

In DNA, the CDR3 is TGTGCCAGCACCGACAGGGCTTATAATTCACCCCTCCACTTT. Its protein is CASTDRAYNSPLHF. The V and J genes are TRBV9 and TRBJ1-6; 7 bases align to TRBD1. Germline V lookup: CDR1 SGDLS, CDR2 YYNGEE. Trimming removed 6 bases from V and 4 bases from J; junction bases left unmatched: 4. The CDR3 sequence is 14 residues long.

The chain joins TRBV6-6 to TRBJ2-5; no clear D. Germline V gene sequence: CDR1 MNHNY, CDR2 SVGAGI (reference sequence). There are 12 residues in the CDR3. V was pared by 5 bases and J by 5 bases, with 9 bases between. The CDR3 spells CASSQPRETQYF. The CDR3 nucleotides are TGTGCCAGCAGTCAACCGAGGGAGACCCAGTACTTC.

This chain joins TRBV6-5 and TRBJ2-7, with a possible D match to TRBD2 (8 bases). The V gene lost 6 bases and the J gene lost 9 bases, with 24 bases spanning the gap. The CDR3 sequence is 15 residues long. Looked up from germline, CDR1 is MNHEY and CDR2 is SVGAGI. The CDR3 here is CASSSEGQGGLGQYF. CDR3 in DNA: TGTGCCAGCAGCTCAGAAGGGCAGGGGGGACTAGGGCAGTACTTC.

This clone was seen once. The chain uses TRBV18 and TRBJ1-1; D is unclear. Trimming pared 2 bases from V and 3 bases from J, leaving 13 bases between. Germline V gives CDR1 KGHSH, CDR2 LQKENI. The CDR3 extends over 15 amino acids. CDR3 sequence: CASSPTGIRDTEAFF. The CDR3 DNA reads TGTGCCAGCTCACCAACGGGGATTAGGGACACTGAAGCTTTCTTT.

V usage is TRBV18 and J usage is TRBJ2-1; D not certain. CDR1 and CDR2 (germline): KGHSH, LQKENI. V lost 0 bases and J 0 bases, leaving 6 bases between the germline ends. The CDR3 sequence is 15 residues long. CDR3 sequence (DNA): TGTGCCAGCTCACCACCCGTCAGCTCCTACAATGAGCAGTTCTTC. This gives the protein CASSPPVSSYNEQFF.

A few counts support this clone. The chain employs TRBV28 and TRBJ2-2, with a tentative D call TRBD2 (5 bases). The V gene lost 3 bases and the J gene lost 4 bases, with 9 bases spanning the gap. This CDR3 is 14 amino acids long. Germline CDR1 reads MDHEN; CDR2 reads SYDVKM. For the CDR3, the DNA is TGTGCCAGCAGTTTTGGCGGGTTCACCGGGGAGCTGTTTTTT. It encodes CASSFGGFTGELFF.

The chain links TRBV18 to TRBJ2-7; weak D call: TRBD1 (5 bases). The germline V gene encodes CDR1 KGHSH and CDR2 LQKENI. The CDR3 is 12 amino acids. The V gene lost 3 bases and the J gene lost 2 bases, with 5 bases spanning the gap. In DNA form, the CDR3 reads TGTGCCAGCTCACCGGACACCTACGAGCAGTACTTC. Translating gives CASSPDTYEQYF.

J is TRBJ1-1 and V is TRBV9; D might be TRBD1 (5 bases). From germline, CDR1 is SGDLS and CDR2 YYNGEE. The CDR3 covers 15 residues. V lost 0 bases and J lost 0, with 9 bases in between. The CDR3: CASSVAQGMNTEAFF. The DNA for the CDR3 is TGTGCCAGCAGCGTAGCTCAGGGAATGAACACTGAAGCTTTCTTT.

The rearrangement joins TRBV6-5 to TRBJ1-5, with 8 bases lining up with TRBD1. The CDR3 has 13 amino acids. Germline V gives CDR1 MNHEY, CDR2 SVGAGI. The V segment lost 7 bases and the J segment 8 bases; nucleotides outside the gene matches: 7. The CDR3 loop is CASNGQGVEPQHF. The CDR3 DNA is TGTGCCAGCAATGGACAGGGTGTGGAGCCCCAGCATTTT.

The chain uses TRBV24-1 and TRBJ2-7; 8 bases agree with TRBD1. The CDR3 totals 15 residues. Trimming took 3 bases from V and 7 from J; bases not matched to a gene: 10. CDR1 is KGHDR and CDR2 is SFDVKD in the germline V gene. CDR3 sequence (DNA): TGTGCCACCAGTGATGCCGGGACAGGTAGTTATGAGCAGTACTTC. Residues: CATSDAGTGSYEQYF.

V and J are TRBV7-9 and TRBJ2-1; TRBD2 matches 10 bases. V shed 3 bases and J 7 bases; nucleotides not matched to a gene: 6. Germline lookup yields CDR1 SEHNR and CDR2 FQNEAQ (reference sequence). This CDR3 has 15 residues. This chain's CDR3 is CASSFLAGVRNEQFF. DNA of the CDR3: TGTGCCAGCAGCTTTCTAGCGGGAGTTCGGAATGAGCAGTTCTTC.